This T cell receptor (beta chain) is from a study of blood T cell repertoires in COVID-19. Study background: Both acute and convalescent COVID-19 samples were obtained from the United States, Italy and Spain. Nucleic acid was either cDNA or gDNA, and it came from T cells, B-cell-depleted T cells, or PBMCs.

Sequenced by immunoSEQ multiplex PCR; TCRdb stores in-frame clones only, minus some. The table includes around 160,000 clones, more than 70% detected once. Trimming removed 4 bases from V and 0 bases from J; junction bases left unmatched: 9. The length of the CDR3 is 18 residues. In germline, CDR1 is SQVTM, CDR2 ANQGSEA. This sequence was found in a human donor in a cohort sampled during active COVID-19. The rearrangement uses TRBV29-1 and TRBJ2-1; the match to TRBD2 covers 13 bases. Input material: peripheral blood. This CDR3 is CSVGPGLAGIVSYNEQFF. For the CDR3, the DNA is TGCAGCGTTGGGCCGGGACTAGCGGGAATCGTCTCCTACAATGAGCAGTTCTTC.